One and the same sample provided the 21 T cell receptor beta chains below, sequenced in a study of cytomegalovirus exposure and HLA in healthy donors. The PCR ran on 60 Vbeta and 13 Jbeta primers. The protocol was immunoSEQ multiplex PCR, while the TCRdb copy is restricted to in-frame clones and leaves out a portion. The sample includes around 140,000 clones, 80% of them seen just once. Input material: PBMCs. The receptors shown here come from a man aged 40-49 years in good health and CMV-seronegative.

The chain carries TRBV5-4 and TRBJ1-2; a possible D gene is TRBD1 (5 bases). The germline CDR1 and CDR2 sequences are SGHNT and YYREEE (reference sequence). The germline V and J ends were trimmed by 0 bases and 4 bases, with 10 bases remaining between them. There are 14 residues in the CDR3. The CDR3 is CASSLGTGSYGYTF. Here the CDR3 DNA reads TGTGCCAGCAGCTTGGGCACAGGATCCTATGGCTACACCTTC.

This clone has just a few counts. V usage is TRBV5-1 and J usage is TRBJ1-2, with 8 bases aligning to TRBD1. V shed 0 bases and J 4 bases; nucleotides not matched to a gene: 11. The CDR3 loop spans 17 amino acids. CDR1 SGHRS and CDR2 YFSETQ come from the germline V gene. The CDR3, as DNA: TGCGCCAGCAGCTTGGATACCCTGGACAGGGCAATCTATGGCTACACCTTC. It specifies CASSLDTLDRAIYGYTF.

This clone was seen more than once but under ten times. V gene TRBV2 combines with J gene TRBJ2-6; D is perhaps TRBD1 (5 bases). The CDR3 loop spans 15 amino acids. CDR1 is SNHLY and CDR2 is FYNNEI in the germline V gene. Trimming removed 9 bases at V and 1 base at J, with 13 bases between. In nucleotides, the CDR3 is TGTGCCAGTCAGGGATATCAATCTGGGGCCAACGTCCTGACTTTC. Its protein product is CASQGYQSGANVLTF. Full variable domain (outside the CDR3, taken from reference TRBV2 and TRBJ2-6): EPEVTQTPSHQVTQMGQEVILRCVPISNHLYFYWYRQILGQKVEFLVSFYNNEISEKSEIFDDQFSVERPDGSNFTLKIRSTKLEDSAMYFCASQGYQSGANVLTFGAGSRLTVL.

The CDR3 sequence is CASNTRGGNQPQHF. CDR3 DNA sequence: TGTGCCAGCAATACCAGGGGTGGCAATCAGCCCCAGCATTTT. V gene TRBV5-5 combines with J gene TRBJ1-5; the D gene is possibly TRBD1 (6 bases). This CDR3 spans 14 amino acids. V was shortened by 6 bases and J by 2 bases, with 12 bases between the two germline ends. Germline CDR1 SGHKS, CDR2 YYEKEE (reference sequence).

The chain joins TRBV15 to TRBJ1-2, with a weak D call TRBD1 (5 bases). Germline V gives CDR1 LNHNV, CDR2 YYDKDF (reference sequence). V was shortened by 3 bases and J by 5 bases, with 16 bases between the two germline ends. The length of the CDR3 is 15 residues. The DNA of the CDR3 is TGTGCCACCAGCAGTCATGGGCTCAGGGATTATGGCTACACCTTC. Translating it yields CATSSHGLRDYGYTF.

This clone was detected only once. This chain connects TRBV18 to TRBJ1-1, with 7 nucleotides matching TRBD1. This CDR3 contains 14 residues. With 3 bases clipped from V and 7 bases from J, the junction kept 8 bases outside the gene matches. The germline V gene encodes CDR1 KGHSH and CDR2 LQKENI. DNA of the CDR3: TGTGCCAGCTCACCCCGACAGGGCAAGAGTGAAGCTTTCTTT. This encodes CASSPRQGKSEAFF.

This clone was seen a handful of times. CDR3 sequence: CASIGFSEAFF. In DNA, the CDR3 is TGTGCCAGCATCGGGTTTTCTGAAGCTTTCTTT. The rearrangement joins TRBV6-5 to TRBJ1-1; D gene ambiguous. Trimming left V 7 bases short and J 6 bases short, with 9 bases between. Germline CDR1 and CDR2: MNHEY and SVGAGI. The CDR3 runs to 11 residues.

The chain uses TRBV18 and TRBJ2-5; TRBD1 might be the D (7 bases). Germline lookup yields CDR1 KGHSH and CDR2 LQKENI. This CDR3 region has 15 residues. Between the trimmed V and J ends, which lost 0 bases and 5 bases, there was a span of 13 bases. Here the CDR3 DNA reads TGTGCCAGCTCACCACCTTACAGGGGAGGCGAGACCCAGTACTTC. It is translated as CASSPPYRGGETQYF.

V is TRBV9 and J is TRBJ2-1, with D perhaps TRBD2 (7 bases). The V end lost 2 bases, the J end lost 6 bases, and 15 bases lay between the germline ends. CDR1 SGDLS and CDR2 YYNGEE come from the germline V gene. The CDR3 covers 15 residues. CDR3 nucleotides: TGTGCCAGCAGCGTGGGGGCTAGCGGAAGCAATGAGCAGTTCTTC. It encodes CASSVGASGSNEQFF.

The chain recombines TRBV5-1 with TRBJ1-1, with D uncertain. This CDR3 comprises 12 residues. With 4 bases removed from V and 4 bases from J, the gap between germline ends came to 8 bases. Germline values: CDR1 SGHRS, CDR2 YFSETQ. CDR3 amino acids: CASSLSTTEAFF. DNA of the CDR3: TGCGCCAGCAGCCTATCCACCACTGAAGCTTTCTTT. Using reference TRBV5-1 and TRBJ1-1 for the parts outside the CDR3, the full variable domain is KAGVTQTPRYLIKTRGQQVTLSCSPISGHRSVSWYQQTPGQGLQFLFEYFSETQRNKGNFPGRFSGRQFSNSRSEMNVSTLELGDSALYLCASSLSTTEAFFGQGTRLTVV.

This clone was counted a single time. The chain has TRBV2 and TRBJ2-7, with 9 nucleotides matching TRBD2. V dropped 4 bases and J dropped 3; count of bases not matched to a gene: 4. Germline V gene data show CDR1 as SNHLY and CDR2 as FYNNEI. The CDR3 covers 14 residues. Written as DNA, the CDR3 is TGTGCCAGCAGTGCGAGCGGGGGGCGCTACGAGCAGTACTTC. The encoded protein is CASSASGGRYEQYF.

The CDR3 sequence: CAGIGGGATSEQYF. Here the CDR3 DNA reads TGTGCCGGTATCGGAGGCGGGGCTACCTCCGAGCAGTACTTC. V and J are TRBV28 and TRBJ2-7; a weak D match, TRBD2 (6 bases). This CDR3 has 14 amino acids. The germline gives CDR1 MDHEN, CDR2 SYDVKM. Trimming stripped 11 bases from V and 6 bases from J, with 23 bases between.

This clone has only a few counts. For the CDR3, the DNA is TGTGCCAGCAGCACGGGACAGGGACGATTAGGGAACACTGAAGCTTTCTTT. This translates into CASSTGQGRLGNTEAFF. V is TRBV5-6 and J is TRBJ1-1; 9 bases fit TRBD1. Germline CDR1 reads SGHDT; CDR2 reads YYEEEE. The trim removed 4 bases at V and 1 base at J, leaving 11 bases unmatched. This CDR3 has 17 amino acids.

The chain carries TRBV6-6 and TRBJ1-2, with 8 bases matching TRBD1. V lost 6 bases, J lost 7 bases, and 7 bases stayed unmatched. Germline lookup yields CDR1 MNHNY and CDR2 SVGAGI (reference sequence). The CDR3 is 13 residues long. The CDR3 DNA follows: TGTGCCAGCAGACCTCAGGGGGCACGTGGCTACACCTTC. Translation gives CASRPQGARGYTF.

The chain employs TRBV28 and TRBJ2-6, with D possibly matching TRBD1 (6 bases). CDR3 size: 17 residues. CDR1 and CDR2 (germline): MDHEN, SYDVKM. The germline V and J ends were trimmed by 7 bases and 0 bases, with 16 bases remaining between them. As DNA, the CDR3 is TGTGCCAGCATCTCCTCGGACAGCACCTCTGGGGCCAACGTCCTGACTTTC. This translates into CASISSDSTSGANVLTF.

This rearrangement joins TRBV9 to TRBJ2-7; possibly TRBD1 for D (5 bases). CDR1 SGDLS and CDR2 YYNGEE come from the germline V gene. This CDR3 contains 14 residues. V dropped 0 bases and J dropped 3 bases, with 10 bases sitting between them. In DNA form, the CDR3 reads TGTGCCAGCAGCGTAGATAGCCAGGGCTACGAGCAGTACTTC. Protein: CASSVDSQGYEQYF.

This chain uses TRBV27 with TRBJ2-1, with 9 bases identical to TRBD1. CDR1 is MNHEY, CDR2 SMNVEV, per germline (reference sequence). J was trimmed by 4 bases and V by 2 bases; bases with no gene match: 6. CDR3 length equals 16 residues. For the CDR3, the DNA is TGTGCCAGCAGTTTACCCGTAGGACAGGGGTACAATGAGCAGTTCTTC. Amino acid sequence: CASSLPVGQGYNEQFF.

V usage is TRBV27 and J usage is TRBJ1-5; D perhaps matches TRBD1 (6 bases). Trimming removed 3 bases from V and 3 bases from J, with 15 bases in between. This CDR3 is 16 amino acids long. Germline CDR1 MNHEY, CDR2 SMNVEV (reference sequence). CDR3 sequence (DNA): TGTGCCAGCAGTTTTAGCGGGGGCGGATTCAATCAGCCCCAGCATTTT. Its translation: CASSFSGGGFNQPQHF.

This clone was picked up a small number of times. The chain recombines TRBV12-5 with TRBJ1-3, with D possibly TRBD1 on 5 matching bases. Germline CDR1 and CDR2: LGHNT and FRNRAP. The CDR3 runs to 18 residues. The V end lost 0 bases, the J end lost 0 bases, and 15 bases lay between the germline ends. CDR3 sequence reads: CASGLVRGTASSGNTIYF. In DNA, the CDR3 is TGTGCTAGTGGTTTGGTAAGGGGTACAGCTTCCTCTGGAAACACCATATATTTT.

This chain uses TRBV5-5 with TRBJ1-6; 10 bases match TRBD1. The length of the CDR3 is 15 residues. V lost 4 bases, J lost 7 bases, and 5 bases stayed unmatched. The germline V gene has CDR1 SGHKS and CDR2 YYEKEE (reference sequence). The CDR3 DNA reads as TGTGCCAGCAGCGGCGGGACAGGGGACAATTCACCCCTCCACTTT. Protein product: CASSGGTGDNSPLHF.

This clone was seen only once. The gene calls are TRBV5-1 and TRBJ2-1; perhaps TRBD1 as D (5 bases). The CDR3 length is 16 residues. Trimming took off 4 bases at V and 10 bases at J, with 24 bases between the two ends. Germline V gene data show CDR1 as SGHRS and CDR2 as YFSETQ. CDR3 residues: CASSETPGSGIHEQFF. The DNA for the CDR3 is TGCGCCAGCAGCGAAACGCCGGGCTCAGGGATACACGAGCAGTTCTTC.